These T cell receptor beta chains were read from a single sample in a study of blood T cell repertoires in COVID-19. Assay used: immunoSEQ multiplex PCR; TCRdb lists only in-frame clones, some missing. In the table there are around 250,000 clones, approximately 86% of which are singletons. Sequencing input: peripheral blood. These receptors were obtained from a middle-aged man with active or convalescent COVID-19. CDR3s include the opening cysteine and the closing phenylalanine or tryptophan. D genes are given only for firm matches. Clone size, where shown, is once, few, many, or a class for clones that have expanded.

j_gene	d_gene	len	v_gene	abundance	CDR3aa	CDR3nt
TRBJ2-1	-	14	TRBV10-2	-	CASSEGARYNEQFF	TGCGCCAGCAGTGAAGGGGCTAGATACAATGAGCAGTTCTTC
TRBJ2-2	TRBD1	16	TRBV6-1	-	CASSDGYRGQTGELFF	TGTGCCAGCAGTGACGGCTACAGGGGGCAGACCGGGGAGCTGTTTTTT
TRBJ1-1	TRBD1	14	TRBV5-1	few	CASSLPTGGTEAFF	TGCGCCAGCAGCTTACCGACAGGGGGAACTGAAGCTTTCTTT
TRBJ1-6	-	14	TRBV30	many	CAWRRGGDNSPLHF	TGTGCCTGGAGAAGAGGGGGGGATAATTCACCCCTCCACTTT
TRBJ1-4	TRBD1	18	TRBV19	-	CASSLPPGGAKVDEKLFF	TGTGCCAGTAGCCTTCCTCCAGGGGGCGCAAAGGTGGATGAAAAACTGTTTTTT
TRBJ1-5	-	15	TRBV24-1	once	CATSDSRGLNQPQHF	TGTGCCACCAGTGATTCCAGGGGCCTCAATCAGCCCCAGCATTTT
TRBJ1-1	TRBD1	15	TRBV7-9	-	CASSSRQGPNTEAFF	TGTGCCAGCAGCTCTCGACAGGGACCGAACACTGAAGCTTTCTTT
TRBJ1-2	-	14	TRBV3-1/TRBV3-2	-	CASSRGRTVHGYTF	TGTGCCAGCAGCCGCGGCCGTACTGTCCATGGCTACACCTTC
TRBJ1-5	-	15	TRBV6-5	-	CASSYRAGGNQPQHF	TGTGCCAGCAGTTACAGGGCAGGGGGCAATCAGCCCCAGCATTTT
TRBJ2-7	-	14	TRBV28	many	CASSLRGPRGEQYF	TGTGCCAGCAGTTTAAGGGGCCCGCGGGGCGAGCAGTACTTC
TRBJ2-1	-	17	TRBV11-1	-	CASSLAFDTSSYNEQFF	TGTGCCAGCAGCTTAGCCTTCGACACGAGCTCCTACAATGAGCAGTTCTTC
TRBJ2-5	-	13	TRBV29-1	few	CSVARGAGETQYF	TGCAGCGTTGCTAGGGGCGCGGGGGAGACCCAGTACTTC
TRBJ1-2	-	12	TRBV30	-	CAWRLDSYGYTF	TGTGCCTGGAGACTTGACTCCTATGGCTACACCTTC
TRBJ1-2	TRBD1	14	TRBV9	-	CASSVQGEVYGYTF	TGTGCCAGCAGCGTGCAGGGGGAAGTATATGGCTACACCTTC
TRBJ1-1	TRBD1	15	TRBV6-5	few	CASRPTLDREDGAFF	TGTGCCAGCAGACCGACCCTGGACAGGGAGGATGGGGCTTTCTTT
TRBJ1-2	TRBD1	12	TRBV2	-	CASTWDSRGYTF	TGTGCCAGCACCTGGGACAGTAGAGGCTACACCTTC
TRBJ2-1	TRBD2	15	TRBV9	-	CASSVVAGGYNEQFF	TGTGCCAGCAGCGTAGTAGCGGGGGGCTACAATGAGCAGTTCTTC
TRBJ1-6	-	14	TRBV28	-	CASSFRRRNSPLHF	TGTGCCAGCAGTTTTAGGCGGCGTAATTCACCCCTCCACTTT
TRBJ2-7	-	13	TRBV2	-	CASSEDLPYEQYF	TGTGCCAGCAGTGAAGACCTACCCTACGAGCAGTACTTC
TRBJ2-2	TRBD1	14	TRBV3-1/TRBV3-2	-	CASSPGTATGELFF	TGTGCCAGCAGCCCGGGGACAGCCACCGGGGAGCTGTTTTTT
TRBJ2-7	-	13	TRBV4-1	once	CASSQDRGVQQYF	TGCGCCAGCAGCCAAGATCGAGGAGTCCAGCAGTACTTC
TRBJ1-1	-	12	TRBV25-1	-	CASMQVGTEAFF	TGTGCCAGTATGCAGGTGGGCACTGAAGCTTTCTTT
TRBJ2-7	TRBD1	16	TRBV9	-	CASSALPGGPGYEQYF	TGTGCCAGCAGCGCCTTGCCAGGGGGCCCTGGCTACGAGCAGTACTTC
TRBJ2-2	TRBD2	13	TRBV2	-	CASTASGIGELFF	TGTGCCAGCACGGCTAGCGGTATCGGGGAGCTGTTTTTT
TRBJ2-7	TRBD1	18	TRBV13	-	CASSSAGTGAPRGLEQYF	TGTGCCAGCAGCTCCGCCGGGACAGGGGCCCCGCGGGGTCTCGAGCAGTACTTC
TRBJ2-5	-	16	TRBV11-1	-	CASSLGRVGVQETQYF	TGTGCCAGCAGCTTAGGACGCGTGGGAGTACAAGAGACCCAGTACTTC
TRBJ1-3	TRBD1	14	TRBV10-3	-	CAISRQGPGNTIYF	TGTGCCATCAGCCGACAGGGTCCTGGAAACACCATATATTTT
TRBJ1-2	-	14	TRBV19	-	CASSIRPEDYGYTF	TGTGCCAGTAGTATTCGGCCGGAGGACTATGGCTACACCTTC
TRBJ1-2	-	18	TRBV11-2	-	CASSPDPPSPGHAYGYTF	TGTGCCAGCAGCCCTGACCCCCCCTCACCGGGACACGCCTATGGCTACACCTTC
TRBJ1-2	-	12	TRBV2	-	CASTGYRAGYTF	TGTGCCAGCACGGGTTACAGGGCTGGCTACACCTTC
TRBJ2-2	TRBD1	14	TRBV2	-	CASSGTGGSGELFF	TGTGCCAGCAGTGGGACAGGGGGCTCCGGGGAGCTGTTTTTT
TRBJ1-5	-	12	TRBV28	few	CASRQSNQPQHF	TGTGCCAGCCGACAAAGCAATCAGCCCCAGCATTTT
TRBJ2-6	TRBD1	20	TRBV27	-	CASSLKPGQARGSGANVLTF	TGTGCCAGCAGTCTAAAGCCGGGACAGGCACGGGGGAGCGGGGCCAACGTCCTGACTTTC
TRBJ1-6	-	15	TRBV3-1/TRBV3-2	many	CASSQGGGFNSPLHF	TGTGCCAGCAGCCAAGGGGGGGGTTTTAATTCACCCCTCCACTTT
TRBJ2-6	-	15	TRBV5-1	-	CASSLSVSGANVLTF	TGCGCCAGCAGCCTTTCGGTATCTGGGGCCAACGTCCTGACTTTC
TRBJ2-5	-	16	TRBV7-9	many	CASRSSTYTYQETQYF	TGTGCCAGCAGATCATCGACTTATACGTACCAAGAGACCCAGTACTTC
TRBJ1-3	TRBD1	16	TRBV28	-	CASSLSGGAGGNTIYF	TGTGCCAGCAGTTTATCAGGGGGCGCCGGTGGAAACACCATATATTTT
TRBJ1-2	TRBD1	15	TRBV28	few	CASSPGAQGAWGYTF	TGTGCCAGCAGTCCCGGAGCTCAGGGGGCTTGGGGCTACACCTTC
TRBJ2-1	TRBD2	20	TRBV18	-	CASSPAGQKPGLADRNEQFF	TGTGCCAGCTCACCAGCCGGACAGAAACCGGGACTAGCGGACCGCAATGAGCAGTTCTTC
TRBJ2-1	-	14	TRBV6-2/TRBV6-3	-	CASRPTAGYNEQFF	TGTGCCAGCAGACCTACGGCGGGGTACAATGAGCAGTTCTTC
TRBJ2-7	TRBD1	21	TRBV7-3	-	CASSPLGAGTGGKRSSYEQYF	TGTGCCAGCAGCCCACTTGGGGCCGGGACAGGGGGAAAAAGGAGCTCCTACGAGCAGTACTTC
TRBJ2-1	TRBD2	15	TRBV6-5	-	CASIRTSGSYNEQFF	TGTGCCAGCATTAGGACTAGCGGGAGTTACAATGAGCAGTTCTTC
TRBJ1-5	-	13	TRBV4-1	-	CASSPEGIQPQHF	TGCGCCAGCAGCCCGGAGGGAATTCAGCCCCAGCATTTT
TRBJ1-5	-	14	TRBV3-1/TRBV3-2	-	CASSQAAGNQPQHF	TGTGCCAGCAGCCAAGCTGCCGGGAATCAGCCCCAGCATTTT
TRBJ1-5	-	14	TRBV5-1	-	CASSLDGGHQPQHF	TGCGCCAGCAGCTTGGACGGCGGGCATCAGCCCCAGCATTTT
TRBJ1-3	-	14	TRBV27	-	CASSPGGFGNTIYF	TGTGCCAGCAGCCCGGGGGGATTCGGAAACACCATATATTTT
TRBJ2-5	-	12	TRBV25-1	-	CASSVQGETQYF	TGTGCCAGCAGTGTGCAGGGGGAGACCCAGTACTTC
TRBJ2-7	-	14	TRBV10-1	-	CASSEHRESYEQYF	TGCGCCAGCAGTGAACACCGGGAAAGCTACGAGCAGTACTTC
TRBJ1-1	-	16	TRBV28	-	CASSSGSWPPDTEAFF	TGTGCCAGCAGTTCCGGGTCTTGGCCCCCGGACACTGAAGCTTTCTTT
TRBJ2-1	TRBD2	16	TRBV7-3	-	CASSPLAGVSYNEQFF	TGTGCCAGCAGCCCCCTAGCGGGAGTGTCCTACAATGAGCAGTTCTTC
TRBJ2-4	-	15	TRBV7-9	once	CASSSQGLAKNIQYF	TGTGCCAGCAGTTCGCAGGGATTAGCCAAAAACATTCAGTACTTC
TRBJ2-3	TRBD2	12	TRBV6-5	-	CASSGGVRMQYF	TGTGCCAGCTCTGGGGGGGTTCGAATGCAGTATTTT
TRBJ1-6	-	14	TRBV11-2	-	CASSDWTVNSPLHF	TGTGCCAGCAGCGACTGGACTGTGAATTCACCCCTCCACTTT
TRBJ2-7	TRBD1	13	TRBV7-6	-	CASSRGQAYEQYF	TGTGCCAGCAGCCGCGGACAGGCCTACGAGCAGTACTTC
TRBJ2-3	-	13	TRBV20-1	-	CSASQTTNIGQYF	TGCAGTGCTAGTCAAACCACTAACATCGGGCAGTATTTT
TRBJ2-1	-	16	TRBV24-1	-	CATSDLSSAGNNEQFF	TGTGCCACCAGTGATTTGTCATCGGCAGGGAACAATGAGCAGTTCTTC